This is a list of T cell receptor beta chains from one sample in a study of blood T cell repertoires in COVID-19. TCRdb's table, derived via immunoSEQ multiplex PCR, lists solely in-frame clones and lacks some. The sample carries hundreds of thousands of clones, approximately 90% recorded once. The sample was peripheral blood. Source of these receptors: a woman in her late teens or twenties with acute or convalescent COVID-19. CDR3s include the opening cysteine and the closing phenylalanine or tryptophan. The order of the fields is J gene, V gene, D gene, clone size, CDR3 protein, CDR3 DNA. D genes are given only for firm matches. Only part of the rows carry a size: once, few, many, or a class if the clone is expanded.

J gene: TRBJ2-3; V gene: TRBV24-1; D gene: -; clone size: -; CDR3 protein: CATSDSPNGDTQYF; CDR3 DNA: TGTGCCACCAGTGACTCCCCGAATGGCGATACGCAGTATTTT
J gene: TRBJ1-6; V gene: TRBV19; D gene: -; clone size: once; CDR3 protein: CASSIQGSDSPLHF; CDR3 DNA: TGTGCCAGTAGTATACAGGGATCTGATTCACCCCTCCACTTT
J gene: TRBJ1-2; V gene: TRBV6-5; D gene: TRBD1; clone size: -; CDR3 protein: CASRWTGGGYTF; CDR3 DNA: TGTGCCAGCAGATGGACAGGGGGTGGCTACACCTTC
J gene: TRBJ1-2; V gene: TRBV27; D gene: TRBD1; clone size: -; CDR3 protein: CASKRDRGDYGYTF; CDR3 DNA: TGTGCCAGCAAACGGGACAGGGGGGACTATGGCTACACCTTC
J gene: TRBJ2-1; V gene: TRBV6-5; D gene: -; clone size: -; CDR3 protein: CASSYSSRTEYNEQFF; CDR3 DNA: TGTGCCAGCAGTTACTCTTCCCGGACAGAGTACAATGAGCAGTTCTTC
J gene: TRBJ2-7; V gene: TRBV11-2; D gene: -; clone size: once; CDR3 protein: CASSRTGSEQYF; CDR3 DNA: TGTGCCAGCAGCCGCACAGGTTCGGAGCAGTACTTC
J gene: TRBJ2-7; V gene: TRBV27; D gene: -; clone size: -; CDR3 protein: CASSLYRTVPYEQYF; CDR3 DNA: TGTGCCAGCAGTTTATACCGGACAGTCCCCTACGAGCAGTACTTC
J gene: TRBJ1-5; V gene: TRBV6-5; D gene: -; clone size: few; CDR3 protein: CASSYSAVNNQPQHF; CDR3 DNA: TGTGCCAGCAGTTACTCAGCCGTGAACAATCAGCCCCAGCATTTT
J gene: TRBJ1-2; V gene: TRBV23-1; D gene: -; clone size: -; CDR3 protein: CASIPTGSYGYTF; CDR3 DNA: TGCGCCAGCATCCCGACAGGCTCCTATGGCTACACCTTC
J gene: TRBJ2-2; V gene: TRBV7-2; D gene: TRBD1; clone size: -; CDR3 protein: CASSLAGGRDTGELFF; CDR3 DNA: TGTGCCAGCAGCTTAGCAGGGGGCAGAGACACCGGGGAGCTGTTTTTT
J gene: TRBJ1-3; V gene: TRBV29-1; D gene: -; clone size: once; CDR3 protein: CSVEVSGNTIYF; CDR3 DNA: TGCAGCGTCGAGGTCTCTGGAAACACCATATATTTT
J gene: TRBJ1-1; V gene: TRBV7-2; D gene: -; clone size: -; CDR3 protein: CASLRWREPGAEAFF; CDR3 DNA: TGTGCCAGCCTAAGATGGCGGGAACCTGGGGCTGAAGCTTTCTTT
J gene: TRBJ1-6; V gene: TRBV7-2; D gene: TRBD1; clone size: -; CDR3 protein: CASSSRPGTGGSSPLHF; CDR3 DNA: TGTGCCAGCAGCTCACGTCCCGGGACAGGGGGGAGTTCACCCCTCCACTTT
J gene: TRBJ1-3; V gene: TRBV6-6; D gene: -; clone size: -; CDR3 protein: CASSGPQASGNTIYF; CDR3 DNA: TGTGCCAGCAGTGGCCCCCAGGCCTCTGGAAACACCATATATTTT
J gene: TRBJ1-3; V gene: TRBV18; D gene: -; clone size: -; CDR3 protein: CASSPPTGHSGNTIYF; CDR3 DNA: TGTGCCAGCTCACCTCCGACGGGACACTCTGGAAACACCATATATTTT
J gene: TRBJ1-1; V gene: TRBV15; D gene: TRBD1; clone size: -; CDR3 protein: CATSRDGGTGMRAEAFF; CDR3 DNA: TGTGCCACCAGCAGAGATGGTGGGACAGGGATGAGAGCTGAAGCTTTCTTT
J gene: TRBJ2-1; V gene: TRBV27; D gene: TRBD2; clone size: -; CDR3 protein: CASSLYGTGTSDSYNEQFF; CDR3 DNA: TGTGCCAGCAGTTTATATGGGACCGGGACTAGCGACTCCTACAATGAGCAGTTCTTC
J gene: TRBJ1-2; V gene: TRBV4-3; D gene: TRBD1; clone size: -; CDR3 protein: CASSQGTGRPGYTF; CDR3 DNA: TGCGCCAGCAGCCAAGGGACAGGGCGTCCTGGCTACACCTTC
J gene: TRBJ2-7; V gene: TRBV4-1; D gene: -; clone size: -; CDR3 protein: CASSLREIDSRGFGTYEQYF; CDR3 DNA: TGCGCCAGCAGCCTCCGCGAAATCGATAGTCGGGGTTTCGGGACCTACGAGCAGTACTTC
J gene: TRBJ1-1; V gene: TRBV28; D gene: -; clone size: -; CDR3 protein: CASSSALHRGTEAFF; CDR3 DNA: TGTGCCAGCAGCTCGGCGCTTCACCGGGGCACTGAAGCTTTCTTT
J gene: TRBJ2-1; V gene: TRBV4-2; D gene: -; clone size: -; CDR3 protein: CASSRLRDFLDNEQFF; CDR3 DNA: TGTGCCAGCAGCCGCCTCCGGGACTTCCTCGACAATGAGCAGTTCTTC
J gene: TRBJ1-2; V gene: TRBV7-3; D gene: -; clone size: -; CDR3 protein: CASGEGRWVGYTF; CDR3 DNA: TGTGCCAGCGGGGAGGGGAGATGGGTCGGCTACACCTTC
J gene: TRBJ1-2; V gene: TRBV9; D gene: TRBD1; clone size: -; CDR3 protein: CASSGPQGNYGYTF; CDR3 DNA: TGTGCCAGCAGCGGGCCACAGGGGAACTATGGCTACACCTTC
J gene: TRBJ2-1; V gene: TRBV25-1; D gene: TRBD1; clone size: -; CDR3 protein: CASSDLRTGFNEQFF; CDR3 DNA: TGTGCCAGCAGTGACTTAAGGACAGGGTTCAATGAGCAGTTCTTC
J gene: TRBJ1-1; V gene: TRBV4-2; D gene: -; clone size: few; CDR3 protein: CASRTELNTEAFF; CDR3 DNA: TGTGCCAGCAGGACAGAACTGAACACTGAAGCTTTCTTT
J gene: TRBJ1-1; V gene: TRBV9; D gene: -; clone size: once; CDR3 protein: CASSFDLQGRTEAFF; CDR3 DNA: TGTGCCAGCAGCTTCGACCTACAGGGTCGCACTGAAGCTTTCTTT
J gene: TRBJ2-7; V gene: TRBV7-2; D gene: -; clone size: -; CDR3 protein: CASSTTSSEQYF; CDR3 DNA: TGTGCCAGCAGCACTACTAGTTCCGAGCAGTACTTC
J gene: TRBJ1-2; V gene: TRBV24-1; D gene: TRBD1; clone size: -; CDR3 protein: CATSGLSGTGVGYTF; CDR3 DNA: TGTGCCACCAGTGGACTGTCCGGGACAGGGGTGGGCTACACCTTC
J gene: TRBJ1-5; V gene: TRBV7-2; D gene: -; clone size: -; CDR3 protein: CASSLSRSQPQHF; CDR3 DNA: TGTGCCAGCAGCTTATCTCGGAGTCAGCCCCAGCATTTT
J gene: TRBJ2-6; V gene: TRBV15; D gene: -; clone size: -; CDR3 protein: CATYRLNVLTF; CDR3 DNA: TGTGCCACCTACAGGTTGAACGTCCTGACTTTC
J gene: TRBJ1-1; V gene: TRBV15; D gene: TRBD1; clone size: -; CDR3 protein: CATSGLWGTGEHTEAFF; CDR3 DNA: TGTGCCACCAGTGGTCTTTGGGGTACAGGGGAGCACACTGAAGCTTTCTTT
J gene: TRBJ1-2; V gene: TRBV12-3/TRBV12-4; D gene: -; clone size: -; CDR3 protein: CASSPPGPHGYTF; CDR3 DNA: TGTGCCAGCAGCCCCCCAGGCCCCCATGGCTACACCTTC
J gene: TRBJ2-6; V gene: TRBV12-5; D gene: -; clone size: -; CDR3 protein: CATLSGANVLTF; CDR3 DNA: TGTGCTACCCTCTCTGGGGCCAACGTCCTGACTTTC
J gene: TRBJ2-7; V gene: TRBV28; D gene: TRBD1; clone size: -; CDR3 protein: CASSSTGVLFIEQYF; CDR3 DNA: TGTGCCAGCAGTTCGACAGGGGTGCTCTTTATCGAGCAGTACTTC
J gene: TRBJ1-5; V gene: TRBV10-2; D gene: TRBD1; clone size: -; CDR3 protein: CASTRTGKNQPQHF; CDR3 DNA: TGCGCCAGCACCCGGACAGGGAAGAATCAGCCCCAGCATTTT
J gene: TRBJ1-2; V gene: TRBV2; D gene: TRBD1; clone size: -; CDR3 protein: CASSEEDRGRNYGYTF; CDR3 DNA: TGTGCCAGCAGTGAAGAGGACAGGGGGCGAAACTATGGCTACACCTTC
J gene: TRBJ1-2; V gene: TRBV30; D gene: TRBD1; clone size: few; CDR3 protein: CAWSPGTGNGYTF; CDR3 DNA: TGTGCCTGGAGTCCCGGGACAGGGAATGGCTACACCTTC
J gene: TRBJ2-6; V gene: TRBV9; D gene: TRBD1; clone size: -; CDR3 protein: CASSTTRGQGINSGANVLTF; CDR3 DNA: TGTGCCAGCAGCACAACCCGGGGACAGGGGATTAACTCTGGGGCCAACGTCCTGACTTTC
J gene: TRBJ1-2; V gene: TRBV29-1; D gene: -; clone size: -; CDR3 protein: CSVPHRGGEYGYTF; CDR3 DNA: TGCAGCGTACCTCACCGAGGGGGAGAATATGGCTACACCTTC
J gene: TRBJ2-7; V gene: TRBV6-6; D gene: TRBD2; clone size: once; CDR3 protein: CASSYVAGVDYEQYF; CDR3 DNA: TGTGCCAGCAGTTACGTAGCGGGAGTCGACTACGAGCAGTACTTC
J gene: TRBJ1-5; V gene: TRBV7-2; D gene: -; clone size: -; CDR3 protein: CASSLVGRDQPQHF; CDR3 DNA: TGTGCCAGCAGCTTAGTGGGCAGGGATCAGCCCCAGCATTTT
J gene: TRBJ2-5; V gene: TRBV27; D gene: TRBD1; clone size: -; CDR3 protein: CASSLWTGIQETQYF; CDR3 DNA: TGTGCCAGCAGTTTATGGACAGGGATCCAAGAGACCCAGTACTTC
J gene: TRBJ1-1; V gene: TRBV29-1; D gene: -; clone size: -; CDR3 protein: CSVLTGTEAFF; CDR3 DNA: TGCAGCGTTCTCACAGGGACTGAAGCTTTCTTT
J gene: TRBJ2-7; V gene: TRBV2; D gene: TRBD2; clone size: -; CDR3 protein: CASYKSGGSYEQYF; CDR3 DNA: TGTGCCAGCTATAAAAGCGGGGGTTCCTACGAGCAGTACTTC
J gene: TRBJ1-5; V gene: TRBV6-1; D gene: -; clone size: -; CDR3 protein: CASSELAGLNSNQPQHF; CDR3 DNA: TGTGCCAGCAGTGAATTGGCAGGGCTCAATAGCAATCAGCCCCAGCATTTT
J gene: TRBJ1-3; V gene: TRBV5-4; D gene: -; clone size: -; CDR3 protein: CASSVQGNTIYF; CDR3 DNA: TGTGCCAGCAGCGTCCAGGGAAACACCATATATTTT